This T cell receptor (beta chain) was identified during a study of T cell responses to AZD1222 COVID-19 vaccine. About the study: The analysis combined second doses at about 4 or about 12 weeks. Findings of the study overall: The donors showed a predominance of white British ancestry and of females, with possible underestimation of clonal diversity. Recipients of AZD1222 seropositive at baseline numbered only 6 or 7. Distributed over spike, vaccine-associated CD4 TCRs predominated at 160-218 and 743-854.

Details on this clone: Its antigen is not identified.

V lost 2 bases and J lost 9; bases outside the gene matches: 10. Germline lookup yields CDR1 MNHEY and CDR2 SVGAGI. The CDR3 extends over 16 amino acids. The method was immunoSEQ multiplex PCR; TCRdb's version includes in-frame clones alone and lacks a portion of them. Of 150,000 or so clones in the sample, approximately 89% were seen once. The specimen was peripheral blood, collected on day 0 of AZD1222 vaccination. This TCR came from an adult in good health. The chain employs TRBV6-5 and TRBJ2-1; TRBD2 matches at 10 bases. This chain's CDR3 is CASSYGLASGSSEQFF. The CDR3 DNA sequence: TGTGCCAGCAGTTACGGGTTGGCTAGCGGGAGCAGTGAGCAGTTCTTC.